This T cell receptor beta chain derives from a study of T cell responses to AZD1222 COVID-19 vaccine. This clone was seen just once. Its target is not known. General study results and limits: Increased Spike-specific TCR breadth and depth were observed after two AZD1222 doses. Close to half of spike-specific TCRs reportedly recognize unmutated variant regions. In a largely white British group with more females than males, clonal diversity was possibly underestimated. Only a handful of AZD1222 recipients, about six in all, had baseline seropositivity.

Germline V gene lookup returns CDR1 SGDLS and CDR2 YYNGEE. The CDR3 is 15 amino acids. With 3 bases clipped from V and 4 bases from J, the junction kept 6 bases outside the gene matches. Profiling relied on immunoSEQ multiplex PCR, and the TCRdb table lists in-frame clones only, not all of them. This table has about 140,000 clones, approximately 92% appearing once. The receptor's source is an adult in good health. Sample: peripheral blood, taken on day 0 of AZD1222 vaccination. The chain is built from TRBV9 and TRBJ1-4; 7 bases line up with TRBD1. In DNA, the CDR3 is TGTGCCAGCAGCGGACAGGGAGGCGTTAATGAAAAACTGTTTTTT. This gives the protein CASSGQGGVNEKLFF.